Sequencing of this TCR beta chain was carried out in a study of T-cell memory formation after mild COVID-19. Study context: TCR clustering was largely donor specific. Whole-study results and caveats: Memory cells collected pre-infection included some clones that later responded, suggesting cross-reactive memory joined.

Only a few counts were recorded for this clonotype. Its antigen is currently unknown. TCR alpha and TCR beta cDNA libraries with sample barcodes and UMIs came from 5'RACE using constant-segment primers. TCRdb reprocessed the 5' RACE reads with MiXCR, giving one entry per CDR3 protein. Of 100,000 to 140,000 distinct CDR3 sequences listed, 13% to 15% are singletons. There are 16 residues in the CDR3. The V end was cut by 4 bases, the J end by 1 base, with 17 bases between. Germline assignment: CDR1 SGDLS and CDR2 YYNGEE. The V gene is TRBV9, the J gene TRBJ1-1; the D gene is possibly TRBD1 (6 bases). This sequence originates from a man aged 18 to 30 who had mild COVID-19 (a few samples of this study predate the infection). Cell type and time point are not known. The sequencing input was PBMCs or a T cell subset sorted from them (not recorded which). Here the CDR3 DNA reads TGTGCCAGCAGCCCCAGGGGAAGGCCGGCGAACACTGAAGCTTTCTTT. Its protein is CASSPRGRPANTEAFF.